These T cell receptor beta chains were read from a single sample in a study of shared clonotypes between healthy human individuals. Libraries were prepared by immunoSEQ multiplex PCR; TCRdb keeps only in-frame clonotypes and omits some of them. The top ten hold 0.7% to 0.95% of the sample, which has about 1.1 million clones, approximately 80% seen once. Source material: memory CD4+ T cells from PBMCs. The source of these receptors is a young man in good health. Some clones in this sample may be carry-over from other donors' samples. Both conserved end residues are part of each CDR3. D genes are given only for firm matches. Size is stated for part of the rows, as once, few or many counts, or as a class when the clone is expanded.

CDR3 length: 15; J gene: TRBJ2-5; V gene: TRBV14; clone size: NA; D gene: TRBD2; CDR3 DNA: TGTGCCAGCAGCCAAGGTTTAGCGGGAGCAGAGACCCAGTACTTC; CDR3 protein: CASSQGLAGAETQYF
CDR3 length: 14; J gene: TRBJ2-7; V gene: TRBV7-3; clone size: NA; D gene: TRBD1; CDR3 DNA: TGTGCCAGCAGCTCTGACAGGGGGCTTAACGAGCAGTACTTC; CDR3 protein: CASSSDRGLNEQYF
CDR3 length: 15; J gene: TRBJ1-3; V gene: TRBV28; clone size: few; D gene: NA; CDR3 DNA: TGTGCCAGCAGCTCTGTAGGGGTCTCTGGAAACACCATATATTTT; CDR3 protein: CASSSVGVSGNTIYF
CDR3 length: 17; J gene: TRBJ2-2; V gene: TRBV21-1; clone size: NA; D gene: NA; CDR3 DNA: TGTGCCAGCAGCAAAGGAAGGAGACTAGCGGACACCGGGGAGCTGTTTTTT; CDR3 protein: CASSKGRRLADTGELFF
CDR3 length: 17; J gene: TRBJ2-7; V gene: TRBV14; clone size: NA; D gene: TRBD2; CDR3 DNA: TGTGCCAGCAGCCAAGATCGGTTATGGGAGGGAGGCTACGAGCAGTACTTC; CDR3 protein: CASSQDRLWEGGYEQYF
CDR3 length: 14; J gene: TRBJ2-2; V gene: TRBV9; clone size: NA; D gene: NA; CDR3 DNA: TGTGCCAGCAGCACAACAGGGGAGGCCGGGGAGCTGTTTTTT; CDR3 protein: CASSTTGEAGELFF
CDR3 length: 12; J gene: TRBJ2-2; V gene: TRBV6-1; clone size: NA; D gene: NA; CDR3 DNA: TGTGCCAGCACCCCCGCTAGGGGGGAGCTGTTTTTT; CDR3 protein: CASTPARGELFF
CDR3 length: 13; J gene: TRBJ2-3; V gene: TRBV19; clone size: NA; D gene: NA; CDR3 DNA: TGTGCCAGTAGTAAGGGCGTTGGCGATACGCAGTATTTT; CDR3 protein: CASSKGVGDTQYF
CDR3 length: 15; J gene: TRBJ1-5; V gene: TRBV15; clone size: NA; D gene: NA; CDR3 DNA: TGTGCCACCAGCAGGGGAGGACGGTTCGATCAGCCCCAGCATTTT; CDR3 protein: CATSRGGRFDQPQHF
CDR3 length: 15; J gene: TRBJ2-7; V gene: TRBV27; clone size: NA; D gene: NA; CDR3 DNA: TGTGCCAGCAGTTCGGGGACGTGGAGCTCCTACGAGCAGTACTTC; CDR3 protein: CASSSGTWSSYEQYF
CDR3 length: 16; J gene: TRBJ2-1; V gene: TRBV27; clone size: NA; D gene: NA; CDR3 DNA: TGTGCCAGCAGTGGGGACGGGACACCGCGCTACAATGAGCAGTTCTTC; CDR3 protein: CASSGDGTPRYNEQFF
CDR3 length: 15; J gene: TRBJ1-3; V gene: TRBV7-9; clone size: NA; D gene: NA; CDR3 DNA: TGTGCCAGCAGCTTGGGACTTAAATCAGGAAACACCATATATTTT; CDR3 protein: CASSLGLKSGNTIYF
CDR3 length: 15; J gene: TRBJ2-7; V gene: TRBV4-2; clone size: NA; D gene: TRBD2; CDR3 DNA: TGTGCCAGCAGCCAAAGGACTAGCGGGGACTACGAGCAGTACTTC; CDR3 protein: CASSQRTSGDYEQYF
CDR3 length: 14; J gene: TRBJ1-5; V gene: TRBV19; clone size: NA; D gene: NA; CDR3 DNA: TGTGCCAGTAGTATATCCCGGGGCAATCAGCCCCAGCATTTT; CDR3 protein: CASSISRGNQPQHF
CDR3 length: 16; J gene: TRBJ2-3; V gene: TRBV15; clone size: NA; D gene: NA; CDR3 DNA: TGTGCCACCAGCTCCGGGACCTCTTGGGGGTCAGATACGCAGTATTTT; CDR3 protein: CATSSGTSWGSDTQYF
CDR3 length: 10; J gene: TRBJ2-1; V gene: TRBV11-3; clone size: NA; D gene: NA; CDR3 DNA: TGTGCCAGCGATAACAGGGTTCAGTTCTTC; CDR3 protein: CASDNRVQFF
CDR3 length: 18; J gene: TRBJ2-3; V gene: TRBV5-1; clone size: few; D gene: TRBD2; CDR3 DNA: TGCGCCAGCAGCTTGGGGACTAGCGGGAGAGGAGGCACAGATACGCAGTATTTT; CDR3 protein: CASSLGTSGRGGTDTQYF
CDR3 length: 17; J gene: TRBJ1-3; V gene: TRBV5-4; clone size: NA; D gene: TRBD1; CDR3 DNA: TGTGCCAGCAGCCAGAAGTCAGGGGGCGCAGCCGGAAACACCATATATTTT; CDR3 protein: CASSQKSGGAAGNTIYF
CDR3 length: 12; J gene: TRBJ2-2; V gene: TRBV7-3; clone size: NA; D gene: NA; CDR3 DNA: TGTGCCAGCAGCTTAAGAGCCGGGGAGCTGTTTTTT; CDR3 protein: CASSLRAGELFF
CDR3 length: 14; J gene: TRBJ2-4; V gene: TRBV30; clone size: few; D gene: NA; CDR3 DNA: TGTGCCTGGAGCCTCACAGTAGCCAAAAACATTCAGTACTTC; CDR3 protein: CAWSLTVAKNIQYF
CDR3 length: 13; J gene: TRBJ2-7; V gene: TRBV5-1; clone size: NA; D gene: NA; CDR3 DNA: TGCGCCAGCAGCGGAAACGTTGGGAACGAGCAGTACTTC; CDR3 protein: CASSGNVGNEQYF
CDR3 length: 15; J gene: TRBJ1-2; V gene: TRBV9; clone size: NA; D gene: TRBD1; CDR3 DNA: TGTGCCAGCAGCGCTACTTGGACAGGGGGATATGGCTACACCTTC; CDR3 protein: CASSATWTGGYGYTF
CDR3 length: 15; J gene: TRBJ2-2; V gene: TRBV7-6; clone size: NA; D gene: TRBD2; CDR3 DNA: TGTGCCAGCAGCTCGTTAGCGGGAACCACCGGGGAGCTGTTTTTT; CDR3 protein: CASSSLAGTTGELFF
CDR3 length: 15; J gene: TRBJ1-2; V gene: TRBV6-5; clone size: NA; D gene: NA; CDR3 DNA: TGTGCCAGCAGTTACCAAAGACAGCCTAACTATGGCTACACCTTC; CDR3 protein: CASSYQRQPNYGYTF
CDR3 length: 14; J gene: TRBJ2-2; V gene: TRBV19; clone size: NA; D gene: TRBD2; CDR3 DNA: TGTGCCAGTAGCCGGGAGGGCGACACCGGGGAGCTGTTTTTT; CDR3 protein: CASSREGDTGELFF
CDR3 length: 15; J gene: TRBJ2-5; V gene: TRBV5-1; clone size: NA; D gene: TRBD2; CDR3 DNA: TGCGCCAGCAGCTTGGGGACTAGCGGGGAAGAGACCCAGTACTTC; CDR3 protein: CASSLGTSGEETQYF
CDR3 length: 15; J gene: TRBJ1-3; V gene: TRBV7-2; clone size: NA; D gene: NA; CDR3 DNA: TGTGCCAGCAGCTTAGTGTCCGGCCCTGGAAACACCATATATTTT; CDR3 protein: CASSLVSGPGNTIYF
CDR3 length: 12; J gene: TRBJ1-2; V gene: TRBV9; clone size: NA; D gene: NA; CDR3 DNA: TGTGCCAGCAGCGAGGGGAATCATGGCTACACCTTC; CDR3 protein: CASSEGNHGYTF
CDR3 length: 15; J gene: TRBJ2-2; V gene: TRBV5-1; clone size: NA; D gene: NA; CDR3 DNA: TGCGCCAGCACCCTTAGAACCGCGAACACCGGGGAGCTGTTTTTT; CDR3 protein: CASTLRTANTGELFF
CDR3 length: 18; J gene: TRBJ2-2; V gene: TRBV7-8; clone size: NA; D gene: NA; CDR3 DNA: TGTGCCAGCAGCTTAGGGAGGGCTACCGGGAGAAAGGCCGGGGAGCTGTTTTTT; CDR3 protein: CASSLGRATGRKAGELFF
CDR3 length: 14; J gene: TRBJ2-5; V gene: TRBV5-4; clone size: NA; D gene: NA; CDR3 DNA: TGTGCCAGCAGCTCCCGGGAAGGCGGTGAGACCCAGTACTTC; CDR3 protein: CASSSREGGETQYF
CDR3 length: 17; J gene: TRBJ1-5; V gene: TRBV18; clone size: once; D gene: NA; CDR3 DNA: TGTGCCAGCTCACTCAATTCTCCGGGGGCTAGCAATCAGCCCCAGCATTTT; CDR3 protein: CASSLNSPGASNQPQHF
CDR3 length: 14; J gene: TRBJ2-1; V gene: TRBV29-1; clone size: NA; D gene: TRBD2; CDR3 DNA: TGCAGCGTTGGTTGGTCGGGAGGGCTAAATGAGCAGTTCTTC; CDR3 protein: CSVGWSGGLNEQFF
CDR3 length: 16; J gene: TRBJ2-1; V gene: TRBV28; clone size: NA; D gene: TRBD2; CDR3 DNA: TGTGCCAGCAGTTTCTCTGGGCTAGCGGGACTCGATGAGCAGTTCTTC; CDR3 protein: CASSFSGLAGLDEQFF
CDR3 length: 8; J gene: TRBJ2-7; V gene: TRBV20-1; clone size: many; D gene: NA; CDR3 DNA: TGCAGTGCTAGTAGAGGGGCCTTC; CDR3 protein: CSASRGAF
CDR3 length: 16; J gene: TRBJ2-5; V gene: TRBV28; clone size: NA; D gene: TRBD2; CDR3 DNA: TGTGCCAGCAGTTTAGGGCTAGCGGGAGCGGTGGAGACCCAGTACTTC; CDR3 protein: CASSLGLAGAVETQYF
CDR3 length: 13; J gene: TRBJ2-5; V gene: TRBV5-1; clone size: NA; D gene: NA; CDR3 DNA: TGCGCCAGCAAGGAGGGATCACAAGAGACCCAGTACTTC; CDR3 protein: CASKEGSQETQYF
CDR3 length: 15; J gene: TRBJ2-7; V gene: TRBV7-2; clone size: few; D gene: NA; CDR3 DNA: TGTGCCAGCAGCCAAGAGCGGTTTACTACCTACGAGCAGTACTTC; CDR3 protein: CASSQERFTTYEQYF
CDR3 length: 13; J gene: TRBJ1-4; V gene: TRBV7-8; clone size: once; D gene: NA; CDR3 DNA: TGTGCCAGCAGCCCTGGGACCGCCCGGGAACTGTTTTTT; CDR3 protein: CASSPGTARELFF
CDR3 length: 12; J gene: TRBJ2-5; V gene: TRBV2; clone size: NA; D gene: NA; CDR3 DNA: TGTGCCAGCCAGTGGAACCAAGAGGCCCAGTACTTC; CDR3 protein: CASQWNQEAQYF
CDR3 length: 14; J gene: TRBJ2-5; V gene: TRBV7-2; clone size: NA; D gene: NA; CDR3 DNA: TGTGCCAGCAGCTTAGGGGGCAAGGGGAAGACCCAGTACTTC; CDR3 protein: CASSLGGKGKTQYF
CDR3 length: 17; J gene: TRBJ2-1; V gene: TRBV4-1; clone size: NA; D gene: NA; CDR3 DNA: TGCGCCAGCAGCCAAGCCCTAAGGGGGATTTCTTACAATGAGCAGTTCTTC; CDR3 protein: CASSQALRGISYNEQFF
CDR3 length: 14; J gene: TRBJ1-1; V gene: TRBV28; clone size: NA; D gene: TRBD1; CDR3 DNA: TGTGCCAGCAGCCCCGGGACAGAGACCTTGGGAGCTTTCTTT; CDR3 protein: CASSPGTETLGAFF
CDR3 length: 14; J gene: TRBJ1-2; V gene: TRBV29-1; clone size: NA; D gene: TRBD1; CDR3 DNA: TGCAGCGTTGGGACAGGGGGTTCTAACTATGGCTACACCTTC; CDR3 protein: CSVGTGGSNYGYTF
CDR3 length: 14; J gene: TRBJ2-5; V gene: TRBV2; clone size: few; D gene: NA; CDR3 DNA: TGTGCCAGCATTGCGGGGGCCGCACAAGAGACCCAGTACTTC; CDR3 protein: CASIAGAAQETQYF
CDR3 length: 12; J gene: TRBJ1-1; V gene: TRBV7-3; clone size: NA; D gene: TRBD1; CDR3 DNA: TGTGCCAGCAGCCCCAACAGGGGGCCAGCTTTCTTT; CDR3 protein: CASSPNRGPAFF
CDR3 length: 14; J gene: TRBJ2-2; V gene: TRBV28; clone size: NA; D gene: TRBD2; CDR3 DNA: TGTGCCAGCAGTTTGCTAGCGGGAGCCGGGGAGCTGTTTTTT; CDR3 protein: CASSLLAGAGELFF
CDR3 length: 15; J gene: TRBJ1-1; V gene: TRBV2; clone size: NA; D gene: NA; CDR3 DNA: TGTGCCAGCACCAGACAGGATCCACGGAACACTGAAGCTTTCTTT; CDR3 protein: CASTRQDPRNTEAFF
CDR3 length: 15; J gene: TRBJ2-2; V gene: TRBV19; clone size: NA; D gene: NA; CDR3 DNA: TGTGCCAGCTTAAGTCTCACACTGAACACCGGGGAGCTGTTTTTT; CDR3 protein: CASLSLTLNTGELFF
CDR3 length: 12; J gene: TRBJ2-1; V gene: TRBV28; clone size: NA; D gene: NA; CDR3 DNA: TGTGCCAGCAGCCTAACCCACACGGAGCAGTTCTTC; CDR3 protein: CASSLTHTEQFF
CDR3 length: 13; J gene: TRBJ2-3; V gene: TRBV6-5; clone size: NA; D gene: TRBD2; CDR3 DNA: TGTGCCAGCACAATAGCGGGTTTGGATACGCAGTATTTT; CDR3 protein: CASTIAGLDTQYF
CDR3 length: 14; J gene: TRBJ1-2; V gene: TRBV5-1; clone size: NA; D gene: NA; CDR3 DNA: TGCGCCAGCAGCTTGCGTGGGGGCGAATATGGCTACACCTTC; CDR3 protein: CASSLRGGEYGYTF
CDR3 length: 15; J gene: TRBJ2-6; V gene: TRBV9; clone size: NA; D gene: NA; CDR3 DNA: TGTGCCAGCAGCGTAGGGGTCTCTGGGGCCAACGTCCTGACTTTC; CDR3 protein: CASSVGVSGANVLTF
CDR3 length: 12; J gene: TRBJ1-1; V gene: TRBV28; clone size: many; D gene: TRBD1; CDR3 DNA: TGTGCCAGCAGTTCACCGGGACAGGGGGAATTCTTT; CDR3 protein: CASSSPGQGEFF
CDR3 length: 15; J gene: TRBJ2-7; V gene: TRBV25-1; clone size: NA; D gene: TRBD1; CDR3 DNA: TGTGCCAGCAGTGAAGGAGGGACAGGGAACTACGAGCAGTACTTC; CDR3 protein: CASSEGGTGNYEQYF